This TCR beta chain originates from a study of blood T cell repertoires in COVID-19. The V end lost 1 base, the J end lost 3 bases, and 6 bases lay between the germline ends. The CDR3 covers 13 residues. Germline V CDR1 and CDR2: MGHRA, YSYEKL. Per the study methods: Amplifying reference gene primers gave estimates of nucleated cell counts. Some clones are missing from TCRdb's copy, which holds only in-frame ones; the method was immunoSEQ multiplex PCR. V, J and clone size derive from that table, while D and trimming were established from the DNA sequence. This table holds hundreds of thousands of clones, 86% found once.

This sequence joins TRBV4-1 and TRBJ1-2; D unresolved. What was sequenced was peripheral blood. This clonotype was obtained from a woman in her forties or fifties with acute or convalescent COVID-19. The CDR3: CASSQASDYGYTF. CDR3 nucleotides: TGCGCCAGCAGCCAAGCGAGTGACTATGGCTACACCTTC.